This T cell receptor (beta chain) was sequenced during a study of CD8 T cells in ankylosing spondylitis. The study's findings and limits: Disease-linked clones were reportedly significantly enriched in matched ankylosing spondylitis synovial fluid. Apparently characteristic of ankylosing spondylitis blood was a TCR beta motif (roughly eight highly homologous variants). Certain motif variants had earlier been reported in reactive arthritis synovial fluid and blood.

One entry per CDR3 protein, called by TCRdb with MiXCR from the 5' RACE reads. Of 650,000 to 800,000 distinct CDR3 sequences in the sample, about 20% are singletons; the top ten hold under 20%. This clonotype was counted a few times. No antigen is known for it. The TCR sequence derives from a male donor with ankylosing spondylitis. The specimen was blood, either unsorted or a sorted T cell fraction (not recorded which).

Here the CDR3 reads CASRKTGPSMNTEAFF. Here the CDR3 DNA reads TGTGCCAGCAGAAAGACAGGGCCTAGCATGAACACTGAAGCTTTCTTT. The chain links TRBV28 to TRBJ1-1; 7 positions agree with TRBD1. V was clipped by 6 bases and J by 0 bases; unmatched bases: 10. Germline values: CDR1 MDHEN, CDR2 SYDVKM. This CDR3 contains 16 residues.